The 21 T cell receptor beta chains in this list originate from one sample, sequenced in a study of post-analysis software for immune sequencing data. Study-wide results and caveats: Five or six TRBV segments, including TRBV5-6, TRBV5-1 and TRBV20-1, were more frequent in patients than controls.

Unique molecular identifiers were present in the TCR beta cDNA libraries. A single record per CDR3 protein comes from TCRdb applying MiXCR to the PCR reads. The profile shows about 770,000 distinct CDR3 sequences, just over 45% of them singletons. What these receptors recognize is not known. Material: blood. These receptors were collected from a girl aged 5-17 years with multiple sclerosis.

The J gene is TRBJ2-1, the V gene TRBV19; D is ambiguous. V was trimmed by 8 bases and J by 6 bases, leaving 14 bases between them. Per the germline V gene, CDR1 is LNHDA and CDR2 is SQIVND (reference sequence). CDR3 length: 13 amino acids. The DNA of the CDR3 is TGTGCCAGTGCGCCTTCTCCGATCAATGAGCAGTTCTTC. Translation gives CASAPSPINEQFF.

This clonotype showed up just a few times. J is TRBJ2-3 and V is TRBV12-3 or TRBV12-4; D is perhaps TRBD2 (6 bases). The CDR3 totals 15 residues. Trimming removed 7 bases at V and 2 bases at J, with 16 bases between. The CDR3 region is CASILSGRSTDTQYF. The DNA for the CDR3 is TGTGCCAGCATTCTGAGCGGGCGCTCCACAGATACGCAGTATTTT.

This chain uses TRBV20-1 with TRBJ1-2, with D tentatively TRBD1 (5 bases). Germline CDR1 reads DFQATT; CDR2 reads SNEGSKA (reference sequence). There are 13 residues in the CDR3. Trimming pared 4 bases from V and 2 bases from J, leaving 11 bases between. CDR3 nucleotide sequence: TGCAGTGCTACGAGGGGCCAGAACTATGGCTACACCTTC. As protein: CSATRGQNYGYTF.

This chain joins TRBV9 and TRBJ2-1, with D uncertain. Germline V gene lookup returns CDR1 SGDLS and CDR2 YYNGEE. Trimming left V 4 bases short and J 3 bases short, with 14 bases between. CDR3 length: 15 amino acids. DNA of the CDR3: TGTGCCAGCAGCCCCGGTCTAGGGATCTACAATGAGCAGTTCTTC. Its protein is CASSPGLGIYNEQFF.

There are many counts of this clonotype. The chain carries TRBV7-9 and TRBJ2-7; D not certain. The V gene lost 1 base and the J gene lost 2 bases, with 3 bases spanning the gap. CDR3 length: 12 amino acids. Per the germline V gene, CDR1 is SEHNR and CDR2 is FQNEAQ (reference sequence). CDR3 region: CASSLETYEQYF. CDR3 DNA sequence: TGTGCCAGCAGCTTAGAGACCTACGAGCAGTACTTC.

Only a few counts were recorded for this clonotype. This chain connects TRBV4-3 to TRBJ2-4, with TRBD2 matching 7 bases. The CDR3 has 16 residues. Germline-derived CDR1 and CDR2 are LGHNA and YSLEER. V was clipped by 0 bases and J by 7 bases; unmatched bases: 9. CDR3 bases: TGCGCCAGCAGCCAAGAGGCGAGCGGGGTTCGGAACATTCAGTACTTC. It codes for CASSQEASGVRNIQYF.

The table lists this clonotype with many counts. V and J are TRBV6-6 and TRBJ2-3; no clear D. The V end lost 0 bases, the J end lost 2 bases, and 3 bases lay between the germline ends. Germline CDR1 reads MNHNY; CDR2 reads SVGAGI (reference sequence). The CDR3 contains 13 residues. The CDR3 region has the DNA TGTGCCAGCAGTTACTCAGACACAGATACGCAGTATTTT. It codes for CASSYSDTDTQYF.

This rearrangement joins TRBV27 to TRBJ2-1, with 9 bases that match TRBD2. Trimming at V came to 3 bases and at J to 8 bases, leaving 8 bases not matched to a gene. This CDR3 spans 15 amino acids. Germline V gene lookup returns CDR1 MNHEY and CDR2 SMNVEV (reference sequence). CDR3 sequence (DNA): TGTGCCAGCAGTTTTGGGGTAGCGGGAGAGGATGAGCAGTTCTTC. Amino acids: CASSFGVAGEDEQFF.

The V call is TRBV6-5, the J call TRBJ2-4; D remains unclear. The CDR3 contains 16 residues. V was shortened by 3 bases and J by 0 bases, with 12 bases between the two germline ends. Germline assignment: CDR1 MNHEY and CDR2 SVGAGI. This chain's CDR3 is CASSYSIELAKNIQYF. The CDR3 nucleotides read TGTGCCAGCAGTTATTCGATTGAATTAGCCAAAAACATTCAGTACTTC.

The rearrangement links TRBV20-1 to TRBJ1-5; 9 nucleotides match TRBD1. This CDR3 spans 14 amino acids. CDR1 is DFQATT and CDR2 is SNEGSKA in the germline V gene (reference sequence). V lost 5 bases, J lost 6 bases, and 8 bases stayed unmatched. CDR3 nucleotides: TGCAGTGCTGGGTCCGGGACAGGGACTCAGCCCCAGCATTTT. Protein sequence: CSAGSGTGTQPQHF.

The rearrangement links TRBV6-1 to TRBJ2-1; a possible D gene is TRBD1 (6 bases). The tail of the sequence fits TRBJ2-7 better, so the J call may be wrong. CDR3 length: 14 amino acids. CDR1 and CDR2 from the germline V gene are MNHNS and SASEGT. This CDR3 reads CASSAGDPRYEQYF. CDR3 sequence (DNA): TGTGCCAGCAGCGCAGGGGACCCCCGCTACGAGCAGTACTTC.

In this sample, this clonotype turned up a few times. The chain combines TRBV6-1 with TRBJ1-1, with D unclear. V dropped 0 bases and J dropped 4 bases, with 9 bases sitting between them. There are 14 residues in the CDR3. CDR1 and CDR2 (germline): MNHNS, SASEGT. CDR3 in amino acids: CASSEAGWGTEAFF. The CDR3 DNA reads TGTGCCAGCAGTGAAGCGGGATGGGGCACTGAAGCTTTCTTT.

This chain uses TRBV5-6 with TRBJ2-4; 11 bases match TRBD2. Germline V gives CDR1 SGHDT, CDR2 YYEEEE. The CDR3 covers 19 residues. Trimming at V came to 0 bases and at J to 6 bases, leaving 14 bases not matched to a gene. CDR3: CASSLVTLAGASGGNIQYF. The CDR3 bases are TGTGCCAGCAGCTTGGTTACACTAGCGGGAGCCTCGGGCGGAAACATTCAGTACTTC.

This clonotype came up many times. The V and J genes are TRBV25-1 and TRBJ2-5; D uncertain. CDR1 is MGHDK, CDR2 SYGVNS, per germline. The CDR3 runs 14 residues. Trimming stripped 4 bases from V and 2 bases from J, with 11 bases between. The CDR3 bases are TGTGCCAGCAGTGTGGGTGGGCCACAAGAGACCCAGTACTTC. Translation: CASSVGGPQETQYF.

The V gene is TRBV28, the J gene TRBJ1-5; D possibly corresponds to TRBD1 (5 bases). V was trimmed by 7 bases and J by 3 bases, leaving 13 bases between them. CDR1 MDHEN and CDR2 SYDVKM come from the germline V gene. The CDR3 is made up of 14 amino acids. Written as DNA, the CDR3 is TGTGCCAGCACAAGGGGCATGATCAATCAGCCCCAGCATTTT. Translating gives CASTRGMINQPQHF.

To note about this clonotype: A much larger clone differs by one base, so this may be a read error. The rearrangement joins TRBV20-1 to TRBJ2-7, with 8 bases matching TRBD2. J lost 2 bases, V lost 5 bases, and 14 bases had no gene match. This CDR3 has 16 amino acids. Germline V gene lookup returns CDR1 DFQATT and CDR2 SNEGSKA (reference sequence). As DNA, the CDR3 is TGCAGTGCTGGAGTGTTCGGAGCGGGAGAGGCCTACGAGCAGTACTTC. It specifies CSAGVFGAGEAYEQYF.

The chain uses TRBV7-9 and TRBJ2-1; D tentatively fits TRBD1 or TRBD2 (6 bases each). V was cut by 5 bases and J by 2 bases, with 16 bases left in between. The CDR3 totals 16 residues. CDR1 is SEHNR and CDR2 is FQNEAQ in the germline V gene (reference sequence). DNA for the CDR3: TGTGCCAGCAGCCACAGGGACTCTGCAGCCTACAATGAGCAGTTCTTC. Encoded protein: CASSHRDSAAYNEQFF.

This chain joins TRBV6-6 and TRBJ2-7; 7 nucleotides agree with TRBD1. Germline loops: CDR1 MNHNY, CDR2 SVGAGI (reference sequence). The CDR3 runs 13 residues. The J segment lost 6 bases and the V segment lost 8 bases, leaving 10 bases of the junction unmatched. Written as DNA, the CDR3 is TGTGCCAGCGGCCGACAGGGAAATGGCGAGCAGTACTTC. Protein: CASGRQGNGEQYF.

The rearrangement uses TRBV29-1 and TRBJ1-2; D gene uncertain. CDR1 and CDR2 (germline): SQVTM, ANQGSEA. The CDR3 loop spans 12 amino acids. The ends were cut back, 0 bases at V and 8 bases at J, with 10 bases in the middle. The CDR3 sequence is CSVEDVGWGYTF. In DNA, the CDR3 is TGCAGCGTTGAAGATGTGGGATGGGGCTACACCTTC.

This clonotype was counted only a few times. V gene TRBV18 combines with J gene TRBJ2-3; no clear D. The V end lost 0 bases, the J end lost 2 bases, and 9 bases lay between the germline ends. CDR3 length: 15 amino acids. Germline V gene sequence: CDR1 KGHSH, CDR2 LQKENI. In nucleotides, the CDR3 is TGTGCCAGCTCACCACCGGGGTTTCCCACAGATACGCAGTATTTT. Amino acids: CASSPPGFPTDTQYF.

This clonotype appeared a few times. V and J are TRBV12-3 or TRBV12-4 and TRBJ1-4; D is unclear. The CDR3 covers 13 residues. Trimming left V 3 bases short and J 8 bases short, with 10 bases between. CDR3 bases: TGTGCCAGCAGTTTTGAAATAGGGGAAAAACTGTTTTTT. As protein: CASSFEIGEKLFF.